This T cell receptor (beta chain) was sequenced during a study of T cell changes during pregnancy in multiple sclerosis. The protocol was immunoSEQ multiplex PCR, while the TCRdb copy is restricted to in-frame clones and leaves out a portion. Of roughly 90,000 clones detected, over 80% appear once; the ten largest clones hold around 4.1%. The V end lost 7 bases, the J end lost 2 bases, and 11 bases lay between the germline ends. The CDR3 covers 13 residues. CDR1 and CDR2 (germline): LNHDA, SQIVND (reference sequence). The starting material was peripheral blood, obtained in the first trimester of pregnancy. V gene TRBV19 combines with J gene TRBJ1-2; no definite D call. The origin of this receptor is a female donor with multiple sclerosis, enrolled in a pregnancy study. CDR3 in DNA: TGTGCCAGTACCGCAGACAAGAACTATGGCTACACCTTC. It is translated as CASTADKNYGYTF.